The T cell receptor (beta chain) described here comes from a study of T-cell reconstitution after alpha-beta-depleted transplantation in children. Study observations and caveats: One year post-transplant, T-cell counts and diversity were largely derived from T cells produced anew. Some patients showed high day-60 TCRbeta diversity, which derived from surviving recipient T cells and thymic progenitors.

This clonotype showed up just a few times. Antigen unknown. Preparation of the TCRbeta library involved a method that used unique molecular identifiers. TCRdb fed the PCR reads into MiXCR, producing one record per CDR3 protein. The sample includes 500,000 or so distinct CDR3 sequences, about an eighth of them seen just once. This CDR3 region has 16 residues. V lost 1 base to trimming and J lost 7 bases; unmatched junction nucleotides: 10. CDR1 is MGHRA and CDR2 is YSYEKL in the germline V gene. J is TRBJ1-5 and V is TRBV4-1; 7 bases line up with TRBD1. The source material was PBMCs, mostly from graft donor cells, sampled 180 days after TCRalphabeta/CD19-depleted stem cell transplant. This clonotype was sampled from a female patient younger than 10 who had a stem cell transplant for aplastic anemia, so the T cells may come from the graft donor. The CDR3 is CASSQGEYRGEQPQHF. CDR3 bases: TGCGCCAGCAGCCAAGGGGAATACAGGGGTGAACAGCCCCAGCATTTT.